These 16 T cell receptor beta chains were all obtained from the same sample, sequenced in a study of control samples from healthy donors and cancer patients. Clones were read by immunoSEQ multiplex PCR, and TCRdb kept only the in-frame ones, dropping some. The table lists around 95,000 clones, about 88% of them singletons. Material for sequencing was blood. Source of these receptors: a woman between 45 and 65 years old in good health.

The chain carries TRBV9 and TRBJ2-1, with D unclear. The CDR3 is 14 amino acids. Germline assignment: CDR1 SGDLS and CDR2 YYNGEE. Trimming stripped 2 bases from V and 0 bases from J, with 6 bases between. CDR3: CASSVQASYNEQFF. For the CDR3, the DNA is TGTGCCAGCAGCGTCCAGGCCTCCTACAATGAGCAGTTCTTC.

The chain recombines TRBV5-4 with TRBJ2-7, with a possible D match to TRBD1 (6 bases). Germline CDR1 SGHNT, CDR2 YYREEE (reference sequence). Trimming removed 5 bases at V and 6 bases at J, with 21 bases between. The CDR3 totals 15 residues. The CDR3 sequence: CASREDRRSSSEQYV. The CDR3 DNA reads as TGTGCCAGCAGGGAGGACAGAAGGTCCTCGTCCGAGCAGTACGTC.

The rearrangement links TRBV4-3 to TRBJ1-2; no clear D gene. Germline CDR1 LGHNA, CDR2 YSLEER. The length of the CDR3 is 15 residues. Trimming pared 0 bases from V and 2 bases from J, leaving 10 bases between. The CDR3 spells CASSQDHLLNYGYTF. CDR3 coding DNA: TGCGCCAGCAGCCAAGACCACCTCTTAAACTATGGCTACACCTTC.

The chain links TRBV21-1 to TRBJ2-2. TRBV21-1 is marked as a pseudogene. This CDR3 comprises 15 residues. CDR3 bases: TGTGCCAGGTTTCATCCAGGGCGGGTCCCCGGGGAGCTGTTTTTT. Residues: CARFHPGRVPGELFF.

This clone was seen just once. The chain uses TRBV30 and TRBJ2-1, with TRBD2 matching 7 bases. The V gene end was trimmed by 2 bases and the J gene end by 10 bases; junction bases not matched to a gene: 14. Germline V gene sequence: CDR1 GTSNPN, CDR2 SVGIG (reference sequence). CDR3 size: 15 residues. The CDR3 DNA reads TGTGCCTGGAGTCTAGGGAGCGGGACTGGCGGGGAGCAGTTCTTC. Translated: CAWSLGSGTGGEQFF.

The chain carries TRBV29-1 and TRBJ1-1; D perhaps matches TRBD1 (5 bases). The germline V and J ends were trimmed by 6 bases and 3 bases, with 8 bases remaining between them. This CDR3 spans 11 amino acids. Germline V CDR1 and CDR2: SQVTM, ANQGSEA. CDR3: CSVDRYTEAFF. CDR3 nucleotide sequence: TGCAGCGTCGACAGATACACTGAAGCTTTCTTT.

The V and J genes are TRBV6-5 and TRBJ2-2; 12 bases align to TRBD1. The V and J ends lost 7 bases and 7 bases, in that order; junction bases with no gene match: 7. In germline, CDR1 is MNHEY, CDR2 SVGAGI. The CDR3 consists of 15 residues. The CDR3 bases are TGTGCCAGCAAAAACCGGGACAGGGGGCGCGGGGAGCTGTTTTTT. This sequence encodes CASKNRDRGRGELFF.

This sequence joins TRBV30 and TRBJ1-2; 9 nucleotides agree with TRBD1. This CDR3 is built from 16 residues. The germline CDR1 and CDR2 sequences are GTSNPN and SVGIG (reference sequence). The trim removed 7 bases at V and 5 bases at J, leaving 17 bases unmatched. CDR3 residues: CASPGGQGKFRYGYTF. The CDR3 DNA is TGTGCCTCCCCGGGGGGACAGGGAAAGTTTCGTTATGGCTACACCTTC.

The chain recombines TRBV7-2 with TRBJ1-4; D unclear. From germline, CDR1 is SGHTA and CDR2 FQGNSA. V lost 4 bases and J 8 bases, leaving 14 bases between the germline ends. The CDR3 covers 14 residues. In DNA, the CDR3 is TGTGCCAGCAGCTCGCCCGCTGAGATGGAAAAACTGTTTTTT. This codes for CASSSPAEMEKLFF.

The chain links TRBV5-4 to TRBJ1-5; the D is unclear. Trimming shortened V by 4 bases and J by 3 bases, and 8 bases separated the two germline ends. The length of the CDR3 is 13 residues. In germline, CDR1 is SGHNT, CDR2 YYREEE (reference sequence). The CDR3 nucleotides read TGTGCCAGCAGCCTGGGCCTCAATCAGCCCCAGCATTTT. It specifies CASSLGLNQPQHF. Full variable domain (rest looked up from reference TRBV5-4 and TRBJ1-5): ETGVTQSPTHLIKTRGQQVTLRCSSQSGHNTVSWYQQALGQGPQFIFQYYREEENGRGNFPPRFSGLQFPNYSSELNVNALELDDSALYLCASSLGLNQPQHFGDGTRLSIL.

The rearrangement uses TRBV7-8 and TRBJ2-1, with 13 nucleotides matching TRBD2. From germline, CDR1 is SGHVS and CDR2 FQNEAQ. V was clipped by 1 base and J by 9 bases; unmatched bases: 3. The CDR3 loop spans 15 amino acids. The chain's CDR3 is CASSLGTSGSSEQFF. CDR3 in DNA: TGTGCCAGCAGCTTAGGGACTAGCGGGAGCTCTGAGCAGTTCTTC.

The CDR3 loop reads CASSVEGRVDSPLHF. The CDR3 region has the DNA TGTGCCAGCAGCGTAGAGGGCAGGGTGGACTCACCCCTCCACTTT. The chain uses TRBV9 and TRBJ1-6, with D possibly TRBD1 on 5 matching bases. Germline CDR1 and CDR2: SGDLS and YYNGEE. The ends were cut back, 0 bases at V and 10 bases at J, with 14 bases in the middle. This CDR3 region has 15 residues.

CDR3 DNA sequence: TGTGCCAGCAGTTATGATCAGGGGGCACTGATCGCTGAAGCTTTCTTT. Its translation is CASSYDQGALIAEAFF. The rearrangement uses TRBV6-5 and TRBJ1-1; 8 positions agree with TRBD1. The J segment lost 6 bases and the V segment lost 3 bases, leaving 12 bases of the junction unmatched. There are 16 residues in the CDR3. Germline-derived CDR1 and CDR2 are MNHEY and SVGAGI.

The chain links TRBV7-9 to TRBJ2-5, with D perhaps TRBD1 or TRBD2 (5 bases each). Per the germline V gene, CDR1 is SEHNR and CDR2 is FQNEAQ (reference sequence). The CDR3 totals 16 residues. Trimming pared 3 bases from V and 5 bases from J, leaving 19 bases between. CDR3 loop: CASSFPGAEYFETQYF. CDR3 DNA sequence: TGTGCCAGCAGCTTCCCCGGGGCAGAATATTTCGAGACCCAGTACTTC.

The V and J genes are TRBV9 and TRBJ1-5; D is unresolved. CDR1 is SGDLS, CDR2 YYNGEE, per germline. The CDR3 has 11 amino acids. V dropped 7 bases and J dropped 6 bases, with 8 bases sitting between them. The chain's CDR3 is CASPSSQPQHF. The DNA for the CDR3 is TGTGCCAGCCCCTCGAGTCAGCCCCAGCATTTT.

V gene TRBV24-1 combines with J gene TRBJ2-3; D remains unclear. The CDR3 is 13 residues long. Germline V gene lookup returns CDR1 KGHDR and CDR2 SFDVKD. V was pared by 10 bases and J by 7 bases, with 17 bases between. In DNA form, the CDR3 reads TGTGCCACGCAGTCAAGGGCCGGAAATACGCAGTATTTT. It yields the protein CATQSRAGNTQYF.